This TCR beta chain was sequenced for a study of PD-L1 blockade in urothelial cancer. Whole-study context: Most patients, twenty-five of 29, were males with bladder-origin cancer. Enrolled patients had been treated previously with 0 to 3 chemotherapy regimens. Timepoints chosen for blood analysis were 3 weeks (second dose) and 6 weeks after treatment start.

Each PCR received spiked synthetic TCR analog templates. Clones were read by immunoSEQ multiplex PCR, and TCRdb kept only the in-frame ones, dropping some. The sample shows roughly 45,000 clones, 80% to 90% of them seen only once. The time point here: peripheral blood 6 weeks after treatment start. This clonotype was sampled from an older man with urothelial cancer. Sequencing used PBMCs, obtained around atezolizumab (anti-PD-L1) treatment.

The CDR3 sequence: CASSDPGSLGTTGEQYF. The CDR3 DNA sequence: TGCGCCAGCAGTGATCCCGGATCTCTTGGGACTACCGGCGAGCAGTACTTC. This chain links TRBV10-1 with TRBJ2-7, with 7 bases identical to TRBD2. Germline V gene lookup returns CDR1 WNHNN and CDR2 SYGVQD (reference sequence). This CDR3 comprises 17 residues. The junction had 17 bases not matched to a gene; V was cut back by 3 bases and J by 6 bases.